The 24 T cell receptor beta chains listed next were all sequenced from one sample in a study of blood T cells in healthy people across ages. The authors ran a second PCR of 7 to 11 cycles using a sample-barcoded 5' primer and a J-beta primer mix. One entry per CDR3 protein results from TCRdb running MiXCR on the 5' RACE reads. This repertoire shows roughly 800,000 distinct CDR3 sequences, roughly 50% found once; its top ten account for around 40%. The material sequenced was blood. These receptors originate from a man of 80 years or more in good health.

This clonotype was detected a few times. The V gene is TRBV6-1, the J gene TRBJ2-5, with a weak D call TRBD1 (6 bases). This CDR3 has 15 amino acids. CDR1 and CDR2 from the germline V gene are MNHNS and SASEGT. Trimming pared 7 bases from V and 4 bases from J, leaving 19 bases between. CDR3 region: CASTQGQKGGETQYF. CDR3 nucleotide sequence: TGTGCCAGCACCCAGGGCCAAAAAGGGGGAGAGACCCAGTACTTC.

The V and J genes are TRBV2 and TRBJ2-1; 10 bases align to TRBD1. This CDR3 spans 15 amino acids. Germline CDR1 and CDR2: SNHLY and FYNNEI. The V gene end was trimmed by 6 bases and the J gene end by 3 bases; junction bases not matched to a gene: 5. The CDR3 DNA reads TGTGCCAGCAGCGTTAGGACAGGGGGCTACAATGAGCAGTTCTTC. Its protein is CASSVRTGGYNEQFF.

The chain uses TRBV6-1 and TRBJ1-2, with D maybe TRBD1 (6 bases). This CDR3 has 18 residues. Germline V gene lookup returns CDR1 MNHNS and CDR2 SASEGT. V lost 7 bases and J 6 bases, leaving 30 bases between the germline ends. DNA for the CDR3: TGTGCCAGCATTCCCAGAGGAGCATTTGACAGGCCTCGAAATGGCTACACCTTC. This sequence encodes CASIPRGAFDRPRNGYTF.

This chain joins TRBV5-4 and TRBJ2-7, with D perhaps TRBD2 (6 bases). The CDR3 spans 15 residues. Trimming left V 0 bases short and J 1 base short, with 11 bases between. The germline V gene encodes CDR1 SGHNT and CDR2 YYREEE (reference sequence). In nucleotides, the CDR3 is TGTGCCAGCAGCTTGGGCGGCGGGGCATCCTACGAGCAGTACTTC. Amino acid sequence: CASSLGGGASYEQYF.

The chain carries TRBV29-1 and TRBJ2-2, with a possible D match to TRBD2 (5 bases). The CDR3 totals 13 residues. Deletions cut 5 bases from V and 2 bases from J, with 9 bases between. Germline CDR1 is SQVTM and CDR2 is ANQGSEA. Written as DNA, the CDR3 is TGCAGCGTTATAAGCGGTAACACCGGGGAGCTGTTTTTT. Its protein is CSVISGNTGELFF.

The rearrangement uses TRBV10-3 and TRBJ2-7, with TRBD1 matching over 12 bases. This CDR3 has 14 amino acids. Trimming cost V 5 bases and J 5 bases; bases outside gene matches: 4. The germline V gene encodes CDR1 ENHRY and CDR2 SYGVKD. For the CDR3, the DNA is TGTGCCATCAGTCCGGGACAGGGGGCAGACGAGCAGTACTTC. Its protein is CAISPGQGADEQYF.

This clonotype showed up just once. V and J are TRBV20-1 and TRBJ2-1; 8 positions match TRBD2. Germline V gene sequence: CDR1 DFQATT, CDR2 SNEGSKA (reference sequence). The CDR3 extends over 15 amino acids. The V segment lost 5 bases and the J segment 4 bases; nucleotides outside the gene matches: 10. The CDR3 DNA reads TGCAGTGCTCAAAGAACTAGCGGACCATACAATGAGCAGTTCTTC. Translation gives CSAQRTSGPYNEQFF.

The genes are TRBV6-2 or TRBV6-3 and TRBJ2-1, with TRBD2 matching over 9 bases. The CDR3 length is 15 residues. Looked up from germline, CDR1 is MNHEY and CDR2 is SVGEGT. After removal of 7 bases from V and 6 bases from J, the junction contained 10 bases not matched to a gene. The CDR3 nucleotides read TGTGCCAGCAAGGGCGGGAGGGCCTTGTTCAATGAGCAGTTCTTC. Translated: CASKGGRALFNEQFF.

The V and J genes are TRBV21-1 and TRBJ2-6; the table's D call TRBD2 went unverified against the DNA. TRBV21-1 is shown as a pseudogene. CDR3 length: 18 residues. The CDR3, as DNA: TGTGCCAGCAGCAACCGGCAGACTAGAATCTCTGGGGCCAACGTCCTGACTTTC. Translated: CASSNRQTRISGANVLTF.

This clonotype was found a few times. The rearrangement links TRBV20-1 to TRBJ1-4; D perhaps matches TRBD1 (6 bases). The germline gives CDR1 DFQATT, CDR2 SNEGSKA (reference sequence). CDR3 size: 13 residues. V gave up 6 bases and J gave up 8 bases, with 16 bases separating them. Written as DNA, the CDR3 is TGCAGTGCACGGACGGGGGGCGGCGAAAAACTGTTTTTT. This gives the protein CSARTGGGEKLFF.

The chain is built from TRBV2 and TRBJ2-1, with D perhaps matching TRBD2 (5 bases). The length of the CDR3 is 13 residues. Trimming cost V 5 bases and J 4 bases, with 9 bases left between them. Germline V lookup: CDR1 SNHLY, CDR2 FYNNEI. CDR3 in amino acids: CASSTADYNEQFF. In DNA form, the CDR3 reads TGTGCCAGCAGTACAGCGGATTACAATGAGCAGTTCTTC.

This clonotype was found many times. This rearrangement joins TRBV2 to TRBJ2-3, with 8 bases that match TRBD1. Trimming removed 1 base from V and 14 bases from J; junction bases left unmatched: 14. The CDR3 contains 15 residues. Germline-derived CDR1 and CDR2 are SNHLY and FYNNEI. CDR3 sequence: CASSEGATGGRYAYF. The CDR3 DNA reads as TGTGCCAGCAGTGAAGGCGCTACAGGGGGAAGATACGCGTATTTT. Based on the CDR3 plus reference TRBV2 and TRBJ2-3, the full variable domain is EPEVTQTPSHQVTQMGQEVILRCVPISNHLYFYWYRQILGQKVEFLVSFYNNEISEKSEIFDDQFSVERPDGSNFTLKIRSTKLEDSAMYFCASSEGATGGRYAYFGPGTRLTVL.

The chain carries TRBV12-3 or TRBV12-4 and TRBJ1-4; D unclear. V was shortened by 0 bases and J by 0 bases, with 11 bases between the two germline ends. There are 17 residues in the CDR3. The CDR3 nucleotides read TGTGCCAGCAGTTTAGCGCACGGGATATCAACTAATGAAAAACTGTTTTTT. Its translation: CASSLAHGISTNEKLFF.

The J gene is TRBJ2-5, the V gene TRBV6-5; TRBD2 is a possible D gene (6 bases). The ends were cut back, 1 base at V and 3 bases at J, with 12 bases in the middle. The CDR3 sequence is 15 residues long. CDR1 is MNHEY and CDR2 is SVGAGI in the germline V gene. CDR3 bases: TGTGCCAGCAGTTACTTTGGCAGGGAGGAAGAGACCCAGTACTTC. This translates into CASSYFGREEETQYF.

This clonotype was picked up a small number of times. The CDR3 loop is CASSDPPAYEQYF. Here the CDR3 DNA reads TGCGCCAGCAGTGACCCCCCGGCCTACGAGCAGTACTTC. The chain recombines TRBV10-1 with TRBJ2-7; D gene uncertain. From germline, CDR1 is WNHNN and CDR2 SYGVQD (reference sequence). CDR3 length: 13 amino acids. V shed 3 bases and J shed 2 bases, with 8 bases lying between them.

V gene TRBV20-1 combines with J gene TRBJ2-1; 9 nucleotides align to TRBD1. CDR3 length equals 14 residues. Trimming cost V 2 bases and J 8 bases; bases outside gene matches: 7. Germline CDR1 reads DFQATT; CDR2 reads SNEGSKA (reference sequence). CDR3 sequence: CSARIQQGADEQFF. The CDR3 DNA is TGCAGTGCTAGAATACAACAGGGGGCCGATGAGCAGTTCTTC.

The chain carries TRBV6-1 and TRBJ2-3, with a possible D match to TRBD2 (7 bases). CDR1 is MNHNS, CDR2 SASEGT, per germline. The V and J ends lost 6 bases and 2 bases respectively, with 21 bases between them. CDR3 length: 17 residues. The CDR3 region is CASSSGAGVVVTDTQYF. CDR3 bases: TGTGCCAGCAGCTCGGGGGCGGGAGTGGTGGTCACAGATACGCAGTATTTT.

The chain employs TRBV11-2 and TRBJ2-1; no clear D gene. This CDR3 contains 13 residues. Deletions cut 8 bases from V and 2 bases from J, with 10 bases between. Germline-derived CDR1 and CDR2 are SGHAT and FQNNGV. The CDR3 DNA follows: TGTGCCAGCCGCGTCCCGGCCTACAATGAGCAGTTCTTC. This encodes CASRVPAYNEQFF.

The chain joins TRBV5-6 to TRBJ2-3; D may be TRBD2 (5 bases). Between the trimmed V and J ends, which lost 5 bases and 0 bases, there was a span of 10 bases. The CDR3 spans 14 residues. Germline loops: CDR1 SGHDT, CDR2 YYEEEE. CDR3 bases: TGTGCCAGCAGAGCGGCTGAAAGCACAGATACGCAGTATTTT. As protein: CASRAAESTDTQYF.

The genes are TRBV20-1 and TRBJ1-2; D not certain. The CDR3 is 14 amino acids. The germline V gene encodes CDR1 DFQATT and CDR2 SNEGSKA (reference sequence). The ends were cut back, 0 bases at V and 1 base at J, with 9 bases in the middle. DNA for the CDR3: TGCAGTGCTAGAGATGGGCAGCATAACTATGGCTACACCTTC. Protein sequence: CSARDGQHNYGYTF.

This sequence joins TRBV6-2 or TRBV6-3 and TRBJ2-5, with D unclear. V lost 0 bases to trimming and J lost 7 bases, with 9 bases between them. CDR1 is MNHEY and CDR2 is SVGEGT in the germline V gene. The CDR3 is 13 residues long. The CDR3 loop reads CASSYSDYSTQYF. The CDR3 DNA follows: TGTGCCAGCAGTTACTCGGATTATTCGACCCAGTACTTC.

The chain combines TRBV20-1 with TRBJ1-5, with D perhaps TRBD1 (5 bases). Germline assignment: CDR1 DFQATT and CDR2 SNEGSKA (reference sequence). The CDR3 sequence is 16 residues long. Trimming cost V 2 bases and J 0 bases, with 14 bases left between them. The CDR3 DNA sequence: TGCAGTGCTAGAAACCGGGGCGTACATAGCAATCAGCCCCAGCATTTT. Its protein product is CSARNRGVHSNQPQHF.

This sequence joins TRBV7-2 and TRBJ2-7, with 8 bases fitting TRBD2. This CDR3 contains 17 residues. Germline V lookup: CDR1 SGHTA, CDR2 FQGNSA. V lost 5 bases and J lost 0; bases outside the gene matches: 12. CDR3 amino acids: CASSPRGSGMSSYEQYF. The CDR3 DNA is TGTGCCAGCAGCCCCCGAGGTAGCGGGATGAGCTCCTACGAGCAGTACTTC.

This clonotype was seen a few times. The rearrangement links TRBV20-1 to TRBJ1-6; D might be TRBD1 (6 bases). Germline CDR1 DFQATT, CDR2 SNEGSKA (reference sequence). The CDR3 contains 13 residues. V dropped 2 bases and J dropped 7 bases, with 9 bases sitting between them. The CDR3 DNA sequence: TGCAGTGCTAGACGGGACACCAATTCACCCCTCCACTTT. Protein sequence: CSARRDTNSPLHF.